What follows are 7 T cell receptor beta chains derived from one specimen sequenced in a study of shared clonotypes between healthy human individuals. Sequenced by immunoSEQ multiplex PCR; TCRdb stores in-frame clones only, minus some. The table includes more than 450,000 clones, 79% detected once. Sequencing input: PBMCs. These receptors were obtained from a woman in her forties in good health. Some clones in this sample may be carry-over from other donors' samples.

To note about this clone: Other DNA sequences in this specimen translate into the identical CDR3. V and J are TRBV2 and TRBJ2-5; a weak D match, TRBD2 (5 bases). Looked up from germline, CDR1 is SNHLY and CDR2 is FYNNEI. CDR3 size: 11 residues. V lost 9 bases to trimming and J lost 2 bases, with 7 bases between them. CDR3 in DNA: TGTGCCAGTAGGGAGCAAGAGACCCAGTACTTC. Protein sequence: CASREQETQYF.

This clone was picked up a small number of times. CDR3 DNA sequence: TGTGCCAGCAGCCAGGGGGCGTGGGAAAACGCTGAAGCTTTCTTT. Its translation is CASSQGAWENAEAFF. The rearrangement joins TRBV11-1 to TRBJ1-1, with TRBD1 matching over 8 bases. J was trimmed by 6 bases and V by 5 bases; bases with no gene match: 11. Per germline, CDR1 SGHAT and CDR2 FQDESV (reference sequence). This CDR3 has 15 amino acids.

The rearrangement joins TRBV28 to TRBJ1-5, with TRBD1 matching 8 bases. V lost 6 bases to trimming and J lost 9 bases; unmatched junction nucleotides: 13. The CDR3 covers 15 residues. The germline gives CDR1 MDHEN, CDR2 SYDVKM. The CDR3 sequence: CASSVTGVGRGPQHF. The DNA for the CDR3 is TGTGCCAGCAGCGTGACAGGGGTGGGGAGGGGGCCCCAGCATTTT.

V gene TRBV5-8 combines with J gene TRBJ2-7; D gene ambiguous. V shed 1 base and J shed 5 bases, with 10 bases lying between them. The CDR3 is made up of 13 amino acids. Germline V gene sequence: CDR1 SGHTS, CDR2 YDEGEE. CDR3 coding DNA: TGTGCCAGCAGCTTGACAGTCTTGAACGAGCAGTACTTC. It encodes CASSLTVLNEQYF.

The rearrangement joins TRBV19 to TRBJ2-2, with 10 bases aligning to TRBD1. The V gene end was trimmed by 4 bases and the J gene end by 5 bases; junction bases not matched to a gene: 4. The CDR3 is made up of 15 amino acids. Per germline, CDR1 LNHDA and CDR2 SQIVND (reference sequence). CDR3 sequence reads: CASSTGQGETGELFF. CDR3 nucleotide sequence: TGTGCCAGTAGTACCGGACAGGGGGAGACCGGGGAGCTGTTTTTT.

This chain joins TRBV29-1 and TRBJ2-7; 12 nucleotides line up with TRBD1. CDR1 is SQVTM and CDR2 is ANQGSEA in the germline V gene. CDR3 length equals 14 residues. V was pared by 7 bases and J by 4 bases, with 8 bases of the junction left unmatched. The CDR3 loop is CSAGWGQGAYEQYF. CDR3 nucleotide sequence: TGCAGCGCTGGGTGGGGACAGGGGGCTTACGAGCAGTACTTC.

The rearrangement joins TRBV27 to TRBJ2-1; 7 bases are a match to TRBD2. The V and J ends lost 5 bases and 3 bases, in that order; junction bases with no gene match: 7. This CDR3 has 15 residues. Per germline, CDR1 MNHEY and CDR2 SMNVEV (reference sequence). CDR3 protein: CASSPLAEFYNEQFF. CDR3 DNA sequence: TGTGCCAGCAGTCCCCTAGCGGAATTCTACAATGAGCAGTTCTTC.